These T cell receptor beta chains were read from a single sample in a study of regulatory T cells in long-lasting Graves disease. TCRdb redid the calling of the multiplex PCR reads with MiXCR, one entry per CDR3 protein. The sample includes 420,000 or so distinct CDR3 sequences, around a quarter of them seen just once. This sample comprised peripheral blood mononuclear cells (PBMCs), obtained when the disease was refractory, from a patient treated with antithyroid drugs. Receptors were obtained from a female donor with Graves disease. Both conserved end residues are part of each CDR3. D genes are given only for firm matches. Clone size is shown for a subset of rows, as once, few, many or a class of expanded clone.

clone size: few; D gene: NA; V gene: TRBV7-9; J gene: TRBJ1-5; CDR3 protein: CASSSQGRQPQHF; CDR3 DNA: TGTGCCAGCAGTAGCCAGGGCCGGCAGCCCCAGCATTTT
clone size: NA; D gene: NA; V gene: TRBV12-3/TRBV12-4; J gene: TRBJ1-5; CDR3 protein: CASSLTGGMRPQHF; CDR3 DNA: TGTGCCAGCAGTTTAACTGGGGGGATGAGGCCCCAGCATTTT
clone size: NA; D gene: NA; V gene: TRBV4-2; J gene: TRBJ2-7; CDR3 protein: CASSQDRPSRSSYEQYF; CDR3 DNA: TGTGCCAGCAGCCAAGATCGGCCTTCCCGAAGCTCCTACGAGCAGTACTTC
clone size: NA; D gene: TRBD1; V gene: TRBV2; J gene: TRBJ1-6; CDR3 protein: CASWTGGSRNSPLHF; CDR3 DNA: TGTGCCAGCTGGACAGGGGGCAGTCGGAATTCACCCCTCCACTTT
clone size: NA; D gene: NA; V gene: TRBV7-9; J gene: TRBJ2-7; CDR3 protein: CASSLERSTYEQYF; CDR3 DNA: TGTGCCAGCAGCTTAGAACGGAGCACCTACGAGCAGTACTTC
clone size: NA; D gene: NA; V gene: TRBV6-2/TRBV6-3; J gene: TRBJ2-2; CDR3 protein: CASTYGTALPGELFF; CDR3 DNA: TGTGCCAGCACTTACGGGACTGCCCTTCCCGGGGAGCTGTTTTTT
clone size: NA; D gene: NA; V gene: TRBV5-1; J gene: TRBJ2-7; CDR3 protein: CASNIGPGQGPYEQYF; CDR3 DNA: TGCGCCAGCAACATCGGTCCGGGGCAGGGCCCCTACGAGCAGTACTTC
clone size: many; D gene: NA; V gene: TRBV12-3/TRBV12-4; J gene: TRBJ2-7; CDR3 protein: CASSSTASYEQYF; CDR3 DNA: TGTGCCAGCAGCTCTACAGCTTCCTACGAGCAGTACTTC
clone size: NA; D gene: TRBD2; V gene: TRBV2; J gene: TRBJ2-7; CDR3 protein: CASSQENSGMYGQYF; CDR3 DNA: TGTGCCAGCAGCCAAGAGAATAGCGGGATGTACGGGCAGTACTTC
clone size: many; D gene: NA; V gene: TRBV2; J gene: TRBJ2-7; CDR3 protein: CASSESSASSYEQYF; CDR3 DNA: TGTGCCAGCAGTGAAAGTAGCGCAAGCTCCTACGAGCAGTACTTC
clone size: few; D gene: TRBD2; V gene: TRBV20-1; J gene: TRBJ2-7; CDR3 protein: CSARLAGASEQYF; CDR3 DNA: TGCAGTGCTAGACTAGCGGGAGCATCCGAGCAGTACTTC
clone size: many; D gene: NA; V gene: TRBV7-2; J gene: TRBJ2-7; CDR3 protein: CASSLEGEGDEQYF; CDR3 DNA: TGTGCCAGCAGCTTAGAAGGGGAGGGGGACGAGCAGTACTTC
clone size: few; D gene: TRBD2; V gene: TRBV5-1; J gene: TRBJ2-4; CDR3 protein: CASSVTSEYIQYF; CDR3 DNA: TGCGCCAGCAGCGTGACTAGCGAATACATTCAGTACTTC
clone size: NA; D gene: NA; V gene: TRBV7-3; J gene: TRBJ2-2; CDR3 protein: CASTVDRVTGELFF; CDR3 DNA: TGTGCCAGCACCGTGGATCGGGTGACCGGGGAGCTGTTTTTT
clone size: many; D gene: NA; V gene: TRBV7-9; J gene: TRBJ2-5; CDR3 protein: CASSKRETQETQYF; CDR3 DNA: TGTGCCAGCAGCAAACGAGAGACCCAAGAGACCCAGTACTTC
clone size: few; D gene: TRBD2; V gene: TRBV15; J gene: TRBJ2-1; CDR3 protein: CATKEGTSDEQFF; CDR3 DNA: TGTGCCACTAAGGAGGGGACTAGCGATGAGCAGTTCTTC
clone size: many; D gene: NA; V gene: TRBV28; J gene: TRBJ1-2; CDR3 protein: CASSFPGRYGYTF; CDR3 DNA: TGTGCCAGCAGTTTCCCGGGGCGATATGGCTACACCTTC
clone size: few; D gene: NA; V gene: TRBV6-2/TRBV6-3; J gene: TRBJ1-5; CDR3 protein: CASSYSQGVVTGGNQPQHF; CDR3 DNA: TGTGCCAGCAGTTACTCTCAAGGGGTCGTTACTGGAGGCAATCAGCCCCAGCATTTT
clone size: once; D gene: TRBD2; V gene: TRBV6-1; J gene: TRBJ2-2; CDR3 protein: CASSAGLAVNTGELLF; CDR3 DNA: TGTGCCAGCAGTGCCGGACTAGCGGTAAACACCGGGGAGCTGCTTTTT
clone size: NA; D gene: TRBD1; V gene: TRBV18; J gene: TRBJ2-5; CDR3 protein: CASSRDSIQETQYF; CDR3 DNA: TGTGCCAGCTCACGGGACAGTATACAAGAGACCCAGTACTTC
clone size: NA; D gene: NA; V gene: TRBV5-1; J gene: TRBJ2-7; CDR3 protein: CASSPGINSRPAYEQYF; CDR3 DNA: TGCGCCAGCAGCCCCGGGATAAACTCAAGACCGGCCTACGAGCAGTACTTC
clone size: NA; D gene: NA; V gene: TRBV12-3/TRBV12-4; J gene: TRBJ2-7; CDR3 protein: CASSTHLGEQYF; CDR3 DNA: TGTGCCAGCAGCACCCACCTGGGCGAGCAGTACTTC
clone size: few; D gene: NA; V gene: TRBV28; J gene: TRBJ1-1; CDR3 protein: CASSTHGGENTEAFF; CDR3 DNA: TGTGCCAGCAGCACCCACGGGGGCGAGAACACTGAAGCTTTCTTT
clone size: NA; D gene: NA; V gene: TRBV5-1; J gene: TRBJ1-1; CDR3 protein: CASSEGQNTEAFF; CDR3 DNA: TGCGCCAGCAGCGAGGGACAGAACACTGAAGCTTTCTTT
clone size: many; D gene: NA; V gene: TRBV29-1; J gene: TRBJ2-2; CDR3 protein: CSVDTDGELFF; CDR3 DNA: TGCAGCGTTGATACGGACGGGGAGCTGTTTTTT
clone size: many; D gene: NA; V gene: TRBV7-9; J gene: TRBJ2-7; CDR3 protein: CASSLDRLSYEQYF; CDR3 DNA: TGTGCCAGCAGCTTAGACAGGTTGTCCTACGAGCAGTACTTC
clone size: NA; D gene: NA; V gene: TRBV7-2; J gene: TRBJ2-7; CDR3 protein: CASRFPSDGGPSYEQYF; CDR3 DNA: TGTGCCAGCAGGTTCCCCTCCGACGGCGGCCCCTCCTACGAGCAGTACTTC
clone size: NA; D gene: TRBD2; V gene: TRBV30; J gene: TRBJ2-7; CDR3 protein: CAWGGGYEQYF; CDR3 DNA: TGTGCCTGGGGGGGGGGCTACGAGCAGTACTTC
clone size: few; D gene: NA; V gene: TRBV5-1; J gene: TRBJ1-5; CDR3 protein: CASSLSEGQPQHF; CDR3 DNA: TGCGCCAGCAGCTTGTCAGAAGGGCAGCCCCAGCATTTT
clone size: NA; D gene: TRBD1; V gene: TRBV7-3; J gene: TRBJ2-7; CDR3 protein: CASSPSGTGIYEQYF; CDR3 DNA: TGTGCCAGCAGTCCTTCCGGGACAGGGATATACGAGCAGTACTTC
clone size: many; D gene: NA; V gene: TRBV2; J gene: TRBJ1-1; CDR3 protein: CASTGQIMNTEAFF; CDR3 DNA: TGTGCCAGCACCGGACAGATTATGAACACTGAAGCTTTCTTT
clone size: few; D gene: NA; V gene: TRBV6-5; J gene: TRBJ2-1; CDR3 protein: CASSYGFATNEQFF; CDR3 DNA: TGTGCCAGCAGTTACGGTTTTGCGACAAATGAGCAGTTCTTC
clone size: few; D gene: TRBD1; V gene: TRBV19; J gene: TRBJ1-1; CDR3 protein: CASSAGQGADTEAFF; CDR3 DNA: TGTGCCAGTAGTGCTGGACAGGGTGCGGACACTGAAGCTTTCTTT
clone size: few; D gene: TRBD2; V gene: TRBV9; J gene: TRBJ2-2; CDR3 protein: CASSVGAGGGTGELFF; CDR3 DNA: TGTGCCAGCAGCGTAGGAGCGGGCGGGGGAACCGGGGAGCTGTTTTTT
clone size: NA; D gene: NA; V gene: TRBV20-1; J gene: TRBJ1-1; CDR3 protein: CSARGPGAKMNTEAFF; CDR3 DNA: TGCAGTGCTAGAGGTCCAGGAGCTAAGATGAACACTGAAGCTTTCTTT
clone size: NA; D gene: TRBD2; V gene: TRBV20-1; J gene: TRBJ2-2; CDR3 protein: CSARSGGSITGELFF; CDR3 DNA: TGCAGTGCTCGTTCGGGGGGAAGTATCACCGGGGAGCTGTTTTTT
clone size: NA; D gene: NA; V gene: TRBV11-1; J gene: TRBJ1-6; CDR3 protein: CASSQERGLNSPLHF; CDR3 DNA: TGTGCCAGCAGCCAAGAGCGGGGCCTAAATTCACCCCTCCACTTT
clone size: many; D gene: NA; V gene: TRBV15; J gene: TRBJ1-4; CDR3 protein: CATSRDRARQEKLFF; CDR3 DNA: TGTGCCACCAGCAGAGACCGGGCCCGCCAGGAAAAACTGTTTTTT
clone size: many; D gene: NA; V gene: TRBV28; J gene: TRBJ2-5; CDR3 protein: CASKTGALGETQYF; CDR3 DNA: TGTGCCAGCAAGACGGGGGCCCTCGGGGAGACCCAGTACTTC
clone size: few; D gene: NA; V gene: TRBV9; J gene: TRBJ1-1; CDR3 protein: CASSVEGGPRTTEAFF; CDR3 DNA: TGTGCCAGCAGCGTAGAAGGCGGGCCCAGAACCACTGAAGCTTTCTTT
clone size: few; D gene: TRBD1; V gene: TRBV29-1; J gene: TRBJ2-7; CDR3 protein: CSAAGTGGYEQYF; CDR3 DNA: TGCAGCGCCGCCGGGACAGGGGGGTACGAGCAGTACTTC
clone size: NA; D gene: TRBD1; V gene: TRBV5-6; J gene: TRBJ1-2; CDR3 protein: CASSKGQGPYGYTF; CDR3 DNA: TGTGCCAGCAGCAAGGGACAGGGGCCCTATGGCTACACCTTC
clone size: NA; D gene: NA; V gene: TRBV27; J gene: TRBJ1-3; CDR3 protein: CASSFQGSAGNTIYF; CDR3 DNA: TGTGCCAGCAGTTTTCAGGGTAGTGCTGGAAACACCATATATTTT
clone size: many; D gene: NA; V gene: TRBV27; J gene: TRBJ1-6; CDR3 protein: CASSLLDLPEALHF; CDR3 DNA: TGTGCCAGCAGTTTACTCGACCTACCTGAGGCCCTCCACTTT
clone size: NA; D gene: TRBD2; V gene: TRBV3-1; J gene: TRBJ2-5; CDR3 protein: CASSQRGTQETQYF; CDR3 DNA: TGTGCCAGCAGCCAGCGGGGGACCCAAGAGACCCAGTACTTC
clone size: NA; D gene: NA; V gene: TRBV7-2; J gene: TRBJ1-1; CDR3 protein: CASSLVPVRGAFF; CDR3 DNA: TGTGCCAGCAGCTTAGTTCCGGTTAGAGGAGCTTTCTTT
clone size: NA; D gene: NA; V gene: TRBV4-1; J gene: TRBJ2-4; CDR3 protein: CASSQGTGKGPPLGNIQYF; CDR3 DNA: TGCGCCAGCAGCCAAGGTACAGGGAAGGGACCGCCTTTGGGAAACATTCAGTACTTC
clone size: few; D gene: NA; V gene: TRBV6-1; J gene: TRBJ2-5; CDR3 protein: CASSLVWEETQYF; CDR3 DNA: TGTGCCAGCAGCCTCGTATGGGAGGAGACCCAGTACTTC
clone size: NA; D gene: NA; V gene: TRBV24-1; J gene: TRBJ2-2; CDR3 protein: CATSPPGSYTGELFF; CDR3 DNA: TGTGCCACCAGTCCGCCGGGGAGTTATACCGGGGAGCTGTTTTTT
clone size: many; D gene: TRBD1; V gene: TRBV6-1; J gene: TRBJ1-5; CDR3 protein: CASSDGTGINQPQHF; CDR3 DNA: TGTGCCAGCAGTGACGGGACAGGGATCAATCAGCCCCAGCATTTT
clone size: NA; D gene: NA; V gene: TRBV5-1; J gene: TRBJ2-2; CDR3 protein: CASSPYGGELFF; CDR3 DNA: TGCGCCAGCAGCCCCTATGGCGGGGAGCTGTTTTTT
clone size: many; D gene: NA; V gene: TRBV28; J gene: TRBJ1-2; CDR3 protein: CASSTTAANYGYTF; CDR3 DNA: TGTGCCAGCAGTACGACAGCAGCTAACTATGGCTACACCTTC
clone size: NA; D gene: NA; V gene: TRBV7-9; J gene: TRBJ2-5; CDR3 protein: CASSPDMEETQYF; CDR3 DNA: TGTGCCAGCAGCCCTGACATGGAGGAGACCCAGTACTTC
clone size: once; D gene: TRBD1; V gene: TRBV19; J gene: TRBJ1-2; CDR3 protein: CASEGQNLYGYTF; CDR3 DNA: TGTGCCAGCGAGGGACAGAACCTCTATGGCTACACCTTC
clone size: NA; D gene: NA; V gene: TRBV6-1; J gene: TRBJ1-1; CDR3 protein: CASSGRRSTMNTEAFF; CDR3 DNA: TGTGCCAGCAGCGGACGGCGGTCTACCATGAACACTGAAGCTTTCTTT
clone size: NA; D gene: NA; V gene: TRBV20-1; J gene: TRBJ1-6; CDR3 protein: CSAARHPSSYNSPLHF; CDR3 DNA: TGCAGTGCAGCGAGGCACCCGAGCTCCTATAATTCACCCCTCCACTTT
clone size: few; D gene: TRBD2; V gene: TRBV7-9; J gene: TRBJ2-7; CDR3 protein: CASRRGLAYEQYF; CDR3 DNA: TGTGCCAGCAGAAGGGGACTAGCCTACGAGCAGTACTTC
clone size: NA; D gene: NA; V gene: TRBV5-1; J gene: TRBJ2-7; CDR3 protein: CASSLAGANFYEQYF; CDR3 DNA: TGCGCCAGCAGCTTGGCCGGGGCTAACTTCTACGAGCAGTACTTC
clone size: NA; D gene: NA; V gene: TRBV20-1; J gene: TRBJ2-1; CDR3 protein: CGAKRGDEQFF; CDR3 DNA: TGCGGTGCAAAAAGGGGGGACGAGCAGTTCTTC
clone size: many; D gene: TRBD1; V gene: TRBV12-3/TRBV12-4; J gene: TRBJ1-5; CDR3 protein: CASSQGVNQPQHF; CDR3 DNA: TGTGCCAGCAGCCAGGGGGTCAATCAGCCCCAGCATTTT